This T cell receptor beta chain was obtained from a study of blood T cell repertoires in COVID-19 (dated by TCRdb to the early 2020s). About the investigation overall: Collaborator samples came from the United States, Italy and Spain and covered acute and convalescent phases of COVID-19. The prospective study material was composed of cDNA or gDNA derived from T cells, B-cell-depleted T cells, or PBMCs. Deeply sampled blood TCRbeta repertoires from subjects exposed to, actively infected with, or recovered from COVID-19 were included in the dataset. The repertoires were released in a freely available public database intended as a resource for research on the immune response to SARS-CoV-2. Samples were obtained from the ongoing ImmuneRACE study (first 160 participants) and from about 1,300 subjects provided by 6 global collaborators. A de-identified subject ID, COVID-19 status, age in years and sex were almost always included in the sample metadata. Where available, HLA class I and class II types were taken from metadata supplied by the sample provider and were not determined by assay-based typing.

Worth noting for this clone: Which antigen it targets is not known. It has no much larger one-base neighbor in the sample; base qualities were not kept.

Collaborating institutions collected whole blood in K2EDTA tubes following their own protocols. For TCRbeta analysis, collaborators shipped samples as frozen whole blood, isolated PBMCs, or DNA extracted from either of those sample types. General conclusions and limits of the study: The amount of clinical and demographic metadata varied by source and participant and was provided uncurated.

The immunoSEQ Assay, a bias-controlled multiplex PCR, was used to amplify TCRbeta CDR3 regions from genomic DNA. As for how the authors treated the data: Within the assay, amplification of reference gene primers was used to estimate how many nucleated cells each sample contained. To quantify the absolute abundance of each unique TCRbeta CDR3 rearrangement, sequence reads were collapsed and filtered. For each sample, productive Simpson clonality was calculated by taking the square root of Simpson's diversity index across productive rearrangements. TCRdb's version of the immuneACCESS table is confined to in-frame rearrangements and falls short of the full clone set. An unresolved V gene accounts for under half of the shortfall where checked; the remainder is of unknown origin. D and trimming come from the DNA, and the V and J calls and clone size come from that table. The table for this sample lists about 190,000 clones; around 84% of them were counted only once. 15% to 20% of the sample lies in the top ten.

Relative to germline, V is 3 bases shorter and J is 2 bases shorter, with 8 bases between their ends. The CDR3 runs 13 amino acids, cysteine and phenylalanine included. Of all the DNA, just the CDR3 is kept, 39 bases in frame from base 1. The germline V gene (reference sequence) sets CDR1 to GTSNPN and CDR2 to SVGIG. Sample: peripheral blood. The rearranged chain carries TRBV30 and TRBJ1-5; no confident D gene assignment can be made. This clonotype originated in a human donor in a cohort sampled during active COVID-19. The DNA sequence is given as TGTGCCTGGAGCCCCCAGGGCAATCAGCCCCAGCATTTT. This sequence encodes CAWSPQGNQPQHF.